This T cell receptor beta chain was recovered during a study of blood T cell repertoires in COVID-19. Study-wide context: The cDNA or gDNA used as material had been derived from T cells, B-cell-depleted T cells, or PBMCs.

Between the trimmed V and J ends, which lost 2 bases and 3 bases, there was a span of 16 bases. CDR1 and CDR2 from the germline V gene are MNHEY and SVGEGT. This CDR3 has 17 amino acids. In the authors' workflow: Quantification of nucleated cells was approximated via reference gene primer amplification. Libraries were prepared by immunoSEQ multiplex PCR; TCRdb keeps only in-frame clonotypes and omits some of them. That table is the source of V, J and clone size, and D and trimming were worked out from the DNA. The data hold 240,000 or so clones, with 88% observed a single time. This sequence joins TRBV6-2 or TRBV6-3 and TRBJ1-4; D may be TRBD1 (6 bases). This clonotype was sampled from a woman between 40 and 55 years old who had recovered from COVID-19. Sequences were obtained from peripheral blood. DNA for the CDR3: TGTGCCAGCAGTTACCCGCGCGGGGGCTTGGCTAATGAAAAACTGTTTTTT. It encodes CASSYPRGGLANEKLFF.